Listed below are T cell receptor beta chains from one sample, sequenced in a study of T-cell reconstitution after alpha-beta-depleted transplantation in children. TCRdb re-derived calls from the PCR reads in MiXCR, one entry per CDR3 protein. The profile covers around 500,000 distinct CDR3 sequences, with more than 20% appearing a single time and 13% to 15% taken by the ten largest. Here the sequenced sample was PBMCs, mostly from graft donor cells, taken 360 days after TCRalphabeta/CD19-depleted stem cell transplant. Receptors were obtained from a boy younger than two who had a stem cell transplant for acute myeloid leukemia, so the T cells may come from the graft donor. The CDR3 runs from the conserved cysteine through the conserved F or W. The order of the fields is CDR3 protein, CDR3 DNA, V gene, clone size, J gene, D gene. A D gene is named only where the DNA matches it firmly. A clone size is listed for some rows: how often the clone was seen (once, few, many), or a class if it is expanded.

cdr3_aa: CASSSPPSLGLNSPLHF
cdr3_nt: TGTGCCAGCAGCTCCCCACCCTCACTGGGGCTCAATTCACCCCTCCACTTT
v_call: TRBV7-2
clone_size: many
j_call: TRBJ1-6
d_call: -

cdr3_aa: CSARGTDLQYF
cdr3_nt: TGCAGTGCTAGAGGAACTGATCTTCAGTACTTC
v_call: TRBV20-1
clone_size: few
j_call: TRBJ2-4
d_call: -

cdr3_aa: CASSHRVSEQFF
cdr3_nt: TGTGCCAGCAGCCACAGGGTGAGTGAGCAGTTCTTC
v_call: TRBV7-2
clone_size: -
j_call: TRBJ2-1
d_call: -

cdr3_aa: CASSRQGGRRGYTF
cdr3_nt: TGTGCCAGCAGTCGACAGGGGGGACGGCGTGGCTACACCTTC
v_call: TRBV12-3/TRBV12-4
clone_size: few
j_call: TRBJ1-2
d_call: TRBD1

cdr3_aa: CASSPQPGRGGEQFF
cdr3_nt: TGTGCCAGCAGTCCTCAGCCCGGGCGAGGGGGTGAGCAGTTCTTC
v_call: TRBV12-3/TRBV12-4
clone_size: -
j_call: TRBJ2-1
d_call: -

cdr3_aa: CSARAPRVNSPLHF
cdr3_nt: TGCAGTGCTAGAGCTCCCCGGGTTAATTCACCCCTCCACTTT
v_call: TRBV20-1
clone_size: many
j_call: TRBJ1-6
d_call: -

cdr3_aa: CASSLPQTSGGNEQFF
cdr3_nt: TGCGCCAGCAGCTTGCCCCAGACTAGCGGGGGCAATGAGCAGTTCTTC
v_call: TRBV5-1
clone_size: -
j_call: TRBJ2-1
d_call: TRBD2

cdr3_aa: CASSKKDRGNEQFF
cdr3_nt: TGTGCCAGCAGCAAAAAGGACAGGGGCAATGAGCAGTTCTTC
v_call: TRBV7-9
clone_size: -
j_call: TRBJ2-1
d_call: TRBD1

cdr3_aa: CSARDLGQGGTGELFF
cdr3_nt: TGCAGTGCTAGAGATTTAGGACAGGGGGGAACCGGGGAGCTGTTTTTT
v_call: TRBV20-1
clone_size: -
j_call: TRBJ2-2
d_call: TRBD1

cdr3_aa: CSVILWDSPYEQYF
cdr3_nt: TGCAGCGTGATACTATGGGACAGCCCCTACGAGCAGTACTTC
v_call: TRBV29-1
clone_size: few
j_call: TRBJ2-7
d_call: TRBD1

cdr3_aa: CASSLSPGGKYEQYF
cdr3_nt: TGCGCCAGCAGCTTGTCTCCAGGGGGAAAGTACGAGCAGTACTTC
v_call: TRBV5-1
clone_size: many
j_call: TRBJ2-7
d_call: TRBD1

cdr3_aa: CASRPPSGGVKGESYNEQFF
cdr3_nt: TGTGCCAGCAGACCGCCTAGCGGGGGGGTAAAAGGAGAGTCCTACAATGAGCAGTTCTTC
v_call: TRBV12-3/TRBV12-4
clone_size: many
j_call: TRBJ2-1
d_call: TRBD2

cdr3_aa: CSVVRGEGEQYF
cdr3_nt: TGCAGCGTTGTCAGGGGGGAGGGTGAGCAGTACTTC
v_call: TRBV29-1
clone_size: many
j_call: TRBJ2-7
d_call: -

cdr3_aa: CASSLGPGQNNEQFF
cdr3_nt: TGCGCCAGCAGCTTGGGACCGGGACAGAACAATGAGCAGTTCTTC
v_call: TRBV5-1
clone_size: few
j_call: TRBJ2-1
d_call: TRBD1

cdr3_aa: CASSAPQGKLETQYF
cdr3_nt: TGTGCCAGCAGTGCCCCCCAGGGGAAATTGGAGACCCAGTACTTC
v_call: TRBV25-1
clone_size: few
j_call: TRBJ2-5
d_call: -

cdr3_aa: CSARVGLSRGTEAFF
cdr3_nt: TGCAGTGCTAGAGTGGGACTGTCGCGAGGGACTGAAGCTTTCTTT
v_call: TRBV20-1
clone_size: many
j_call: TRBJ1-1
d_call: -

cdr3_aa: CASSLRTGPLYEQYF
cdr3_nt: TGTGCCAGCAGTTTAAGGACAGGCCCACTATACGAGCAGTACTTC
v_call: TRBV27
clone_size: -
j_call: TRBJ2-7
d_call: TRBD1

cdr3_aa: CASSYGLAGGKETQYF
cdr3_nt: TGTGCCAGCAGTTACGGTCTAGCGGGGGGGAAAGAGACCCAGTACTTC
v_call: TRBV6-5
clone_size: -
j_call: TRBJ2-5
d_call: TRBD2

cdr3_aa: CAISEGGLYEQFF
cdr3_nt: TGTGCCATCAGTGAGGGGGGGTTATACGAGCAGTTCTTC
v_call: TRBV10-3
clone_size: once
j_call: TRBJ2-1
d_call: -

cdr3_aa: CSATRPKGGETSRQETQYF
cdr3_nt: TGCAGTGCTACACGCCCCAAAGGCGGGGAGACTAGCCGCCAAGAGACCCAGTACTTC
v_call: TRBV20-1
clone_size: many
j_call: TRBJ2-5
d_call: TRBD2

cdr3_aa: CASSLVLGRLTNEKLFF
cdr3_nt: TGTGCCAGCAGCTTAGTCCTGGGGCGACTTACTAATGAAAAACTGTTTTTT
v_call: TRBV7-2
clone_size: -
j_call: TRBJ1-4
d_call: -

cdr3_aa: CASSRDSPLSGANVLTF
cdr3_nt: TGTGCCAGCAGCCGGGACAGCCCGCTATCTGGGGCCAACGTCCTGACTTTC
v_call: TRBV7-2
clone_size: few
j_call: TRBJ2-6
d_call: TRBD1

cdr3_aa: CASSVEDREADTQYF
cdr3_nt: TGTGCCAGCAGCGTAGAAGACAGAGAGGCAGATACGCAGTATTTT
v_call: TRBV9
clone_size: -
j_call: TRBJ2-3
d_call: -